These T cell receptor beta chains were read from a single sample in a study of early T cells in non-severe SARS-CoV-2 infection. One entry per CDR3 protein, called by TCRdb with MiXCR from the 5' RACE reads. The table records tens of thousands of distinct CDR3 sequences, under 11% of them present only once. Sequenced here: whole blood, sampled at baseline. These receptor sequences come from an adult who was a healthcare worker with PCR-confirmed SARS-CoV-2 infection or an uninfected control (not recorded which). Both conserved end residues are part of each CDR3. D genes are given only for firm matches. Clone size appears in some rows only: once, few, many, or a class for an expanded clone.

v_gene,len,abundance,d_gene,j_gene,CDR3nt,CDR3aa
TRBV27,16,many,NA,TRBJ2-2,TGTGCCAGCAGTCCCTACTCCCCTGCACCCACCGGGGAGCTGTTTTTT,CASSPYSPAPTGELFF
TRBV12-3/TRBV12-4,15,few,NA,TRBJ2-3,TGTGCCAGCAGTCCGGACAGCCTCAGCACAGATACGCAGTATTTT,CASSPDSLSTDTQYF
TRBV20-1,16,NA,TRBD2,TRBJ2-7,TGCAGTGCTAGAGATCGTAAGCGGGACGTGTCCTACGAGCAGTACTTC,CSARDRKRDVSYEQYF
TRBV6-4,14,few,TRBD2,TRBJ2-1,TGTGCCAGCAGTAGACGGGAGGGGTACAATGAGCAGTTCTTC,CASSRREGYNEQFF
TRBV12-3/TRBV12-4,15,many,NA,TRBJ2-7,TGTGCCAGCACCCCCGGCTCAGCGCTTACCTACGAGCAGTACTTC,CASTPGSALTYEQYF
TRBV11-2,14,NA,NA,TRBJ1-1,TGTGCCAGCAGCTTAGACAATGCGGGGGATGAATCTTTCTTT,CASSLDNAGDESFF
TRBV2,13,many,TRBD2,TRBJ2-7,TGTGCCAGCAGACTAGCGGGAGCCCACGAGCAGTACTTC,CASRLAGAHEQYF
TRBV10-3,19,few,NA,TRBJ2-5,TGTGCCATCAACGGAGAGAGAGTTCGTTCGCAGGGCAAGGAAGAGACCCAGTACTTC,CAINGERVRSQGKEETQYF
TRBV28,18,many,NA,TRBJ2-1,TGTGCCAGCAGTTTATGGGCTCACGTTGGGATAGGGTACAATGAGCAGTTCTTC,CASSLWAHVGIGYNEQFF
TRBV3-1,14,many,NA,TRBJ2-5,TGTGCCAGCAGCCACACGACAGTCGACGAGACCCAGTACTTC,CASSHTTVDETQYF
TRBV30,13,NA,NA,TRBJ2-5,TGTGCCTGGAGTTGGAACAGTCAAGAGACCCAGTACTTC,CAWSWNSQETQYF
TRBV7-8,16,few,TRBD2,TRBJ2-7,TGTGCCAGCAGCGGGGGGATAGCGGGAATAGGGGACGAGCAGTACTTC,CASSGGIAGIGDEQYF
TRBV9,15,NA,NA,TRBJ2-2,TGTGCCAGCAGCGTAGCGTGGGCGAACACCGGGGAGCTGTTTTTT,CASSVAWANTGELFF
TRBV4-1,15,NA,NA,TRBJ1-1,TGCGCCAGCAGCCAAGAACCGGGGATAATGGCTGAAGCTTTCTTT,CASSQEPGIMAEAFF
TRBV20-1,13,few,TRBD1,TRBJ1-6,TGCAGTGCTACCTACAGGGGTGATTCACCCCTCCACTTT,CSATYRGDSPLHF
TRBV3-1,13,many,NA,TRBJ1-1,TGTGCCAGCAGCCCGAGAGGGGGAGTGGAAGCTTTCTTT,CASSPRGGVEAFF
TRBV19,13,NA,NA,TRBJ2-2,TGTGCCAGTAGTATTCTAGCTCGGGGGGAGCTGTTTTTT,CASSILARGELFF
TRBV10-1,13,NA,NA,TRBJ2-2,TGCGCCAGCAGTGCCGAGTTTACCGGGGAGCTGTTTTTT,CASSAEFTGELFF
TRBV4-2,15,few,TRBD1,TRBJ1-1,TGTGCCAGCAGCCAAGAGAGGGGGCGTTGGACTGAAGCTTTCTTT,CASSQERGRWTEAFF
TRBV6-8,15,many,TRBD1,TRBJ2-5,TGTGCCAGCAGAAAAACCGACAGGGACGAAGAGACCCAGTACTTC,CASRKTDRDEETQYF
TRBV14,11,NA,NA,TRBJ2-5,TGTGCCAGCAGCCAAGTGGGGACCCAGTACTTC,CASSQVGTQYF
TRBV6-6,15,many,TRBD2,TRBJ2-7,TGTGCCAGCAGTGGACTAGCGGGGAGCTCCTACGAGCAGTACTTC,CASSGLAGSSYEQYF
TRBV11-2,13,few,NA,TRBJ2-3,TGTGCCAGCTCAAGGGAACCCCAAGCCCCGCAGTATTTT,CASSREPQAPQYF
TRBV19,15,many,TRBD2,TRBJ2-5,TGTGCCAGTACCCCGGGGGGGGGACGAAGAGAGACCCAGTACTTC,CASTPGGGRRETQYF
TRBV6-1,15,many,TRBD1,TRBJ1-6,TGTGCCAGCAGGGGCGACAGGGGTGGTAATTCACCCCTCCACTTT,CASRGDRGGNSPLHF